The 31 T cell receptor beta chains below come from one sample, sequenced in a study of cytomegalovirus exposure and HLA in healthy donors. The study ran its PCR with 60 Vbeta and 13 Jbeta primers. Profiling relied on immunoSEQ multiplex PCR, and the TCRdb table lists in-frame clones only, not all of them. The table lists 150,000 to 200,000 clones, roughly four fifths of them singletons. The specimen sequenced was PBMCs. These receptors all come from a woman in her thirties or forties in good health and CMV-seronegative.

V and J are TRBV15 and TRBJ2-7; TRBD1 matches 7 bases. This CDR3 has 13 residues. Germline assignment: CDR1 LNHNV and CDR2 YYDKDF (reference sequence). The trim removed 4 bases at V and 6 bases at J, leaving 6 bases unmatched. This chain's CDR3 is CATSINRGFEQYF. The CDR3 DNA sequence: TGTGCCACCAGCATCAACAGGGGATTCGAGCAGTACTTC.

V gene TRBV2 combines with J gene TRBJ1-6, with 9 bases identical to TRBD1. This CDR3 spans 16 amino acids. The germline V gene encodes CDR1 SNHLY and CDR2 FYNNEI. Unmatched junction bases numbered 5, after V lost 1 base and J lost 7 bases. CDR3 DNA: TGTGCCAGCAGTGAAGGGTGGGGACAGGGAAATTCACCCCTCCACTTT. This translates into CASSEGWGQGNSPLHF.

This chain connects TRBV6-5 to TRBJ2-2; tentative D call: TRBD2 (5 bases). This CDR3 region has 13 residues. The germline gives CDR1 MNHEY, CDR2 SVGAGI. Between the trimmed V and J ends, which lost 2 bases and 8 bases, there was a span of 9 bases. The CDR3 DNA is TGTGCCAGCAGTTACCGCCCGGGGGGGGAGCTGTTTTTT. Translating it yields CASSYRPGGELFF.

The CDR3 loop is CSVDGGYEQFF. The CDR3 DNA follows: TGCAGCGTTGATGGCGGCTATGAGCAGTTCTTC. The rearrangement joins TRBV29-1 to TRBJ2-1, with D unclear. CDR1 and CDR2 (germline): SQVTM, ANQGSEA. This CDR3 is built from 11 residues. Between the trimmed V and J ends, which lost 3 bases and 8 bases, there was a span of 8 bases.

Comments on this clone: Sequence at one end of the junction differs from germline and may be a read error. The CDR3, as DNA: TGTGCCAGCAGTTTAAGAATGTCCCCTTACCGACGGACTTTT. Its translation is CASSLRMSPYRRTF. The chain is built from TRBV28 and TRBJ1-1; D remains unclear. CDR1 and CDR2 (germline): MDHEN, SYDVKM. This CDR3 contains 14 residues.

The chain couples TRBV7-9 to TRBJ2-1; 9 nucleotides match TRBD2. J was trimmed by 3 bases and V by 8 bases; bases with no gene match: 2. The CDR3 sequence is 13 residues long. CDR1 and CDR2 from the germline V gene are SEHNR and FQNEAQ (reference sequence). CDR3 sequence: CASVRGGYNEQFF. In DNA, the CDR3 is TGTGCCAGCGTGCGGGGGGGCTACAATGAGCAGTTCTTC.

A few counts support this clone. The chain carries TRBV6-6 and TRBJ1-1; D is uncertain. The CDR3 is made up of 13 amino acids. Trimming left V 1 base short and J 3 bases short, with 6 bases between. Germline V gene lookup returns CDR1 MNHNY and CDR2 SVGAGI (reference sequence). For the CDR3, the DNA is TGTGCCAGCAGTTACTTCGGGGACACTGAAGCTTTCTTT. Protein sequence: CASSYFGDTEAFF.

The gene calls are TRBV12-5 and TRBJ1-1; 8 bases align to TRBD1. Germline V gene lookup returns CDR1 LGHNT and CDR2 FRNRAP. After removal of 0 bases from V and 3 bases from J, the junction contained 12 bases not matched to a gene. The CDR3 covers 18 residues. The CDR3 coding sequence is TGTGCTAGTGGTTTGGTAGTGCTGGGACAGGTAGACCACACTGAAGCTTTCTTT. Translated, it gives CASGLVVLGQVDHTEAFF.

The chain's CDR3 is CASSPRGTVNTEAFF. The CDR3 coding sequence is TGTGCCAGCAGCCCAAGAGGAACGGTGAACACTGAAGCTTTCTTT. The genes are TRBV9 and TRBJ1-1; no clear D. CDR3 length: 15 amino acids. Trimming removed 4 bases from V and 0 bases from J, with 13 bases in between. Germline V gene sequence: CDR1 SGDLS, CDR2 YYNGEE.

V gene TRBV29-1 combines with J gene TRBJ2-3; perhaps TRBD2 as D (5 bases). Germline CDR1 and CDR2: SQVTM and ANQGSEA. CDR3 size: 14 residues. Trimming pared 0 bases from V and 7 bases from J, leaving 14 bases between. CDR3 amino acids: CSVEDRGVEYTQYF. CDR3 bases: TGCAGCGTTGAAGACCGGGGAGTTGAGTATACGCAGTATTTT.

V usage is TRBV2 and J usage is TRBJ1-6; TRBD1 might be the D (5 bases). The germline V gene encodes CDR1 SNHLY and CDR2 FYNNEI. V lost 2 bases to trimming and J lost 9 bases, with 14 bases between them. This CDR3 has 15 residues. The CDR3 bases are TGTGCCAGCAGTGAATTGGGGCCTAAGAGTTCACCCCTCCACTTT. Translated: CASSELGPKSSPLHF.

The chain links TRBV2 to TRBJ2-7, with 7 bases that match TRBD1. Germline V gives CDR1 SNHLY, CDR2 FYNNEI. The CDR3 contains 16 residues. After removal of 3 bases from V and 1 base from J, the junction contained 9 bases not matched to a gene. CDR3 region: CASSDPTRRGSYEQYF. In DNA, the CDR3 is TGTGCCAGCAGTGACCCGACCCGCAGGGGGTCCTACGAGCAGTACTTC.

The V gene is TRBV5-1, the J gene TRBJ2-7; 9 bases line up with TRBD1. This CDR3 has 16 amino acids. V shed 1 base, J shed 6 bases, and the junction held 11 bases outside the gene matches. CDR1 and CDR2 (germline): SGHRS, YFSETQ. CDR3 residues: CASSLSPRDREGEQYF. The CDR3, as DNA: TGCGCCAGCAGCTTGTCTCCCCGGGACAGGGAGGGCGAGCAGTACTTC. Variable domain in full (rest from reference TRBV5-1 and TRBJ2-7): KAGVTQTPRYLIKTRGQQVTLSCSPISGHRSVSWYQQTPGQGLQFLFEYFSETQRNKGNFPGRFSGRQFSNSRSEMNVSTLELGDSALYLCASSLSPRDREGEQYFGPGTRLTVT.

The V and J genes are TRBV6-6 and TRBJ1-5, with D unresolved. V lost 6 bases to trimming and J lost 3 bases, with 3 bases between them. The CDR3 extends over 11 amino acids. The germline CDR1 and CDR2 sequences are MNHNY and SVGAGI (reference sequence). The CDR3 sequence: CASSNNQPQHF. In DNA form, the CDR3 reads TGTGCCAGCAGCAACAATCAGCCCCAGCATTTT.

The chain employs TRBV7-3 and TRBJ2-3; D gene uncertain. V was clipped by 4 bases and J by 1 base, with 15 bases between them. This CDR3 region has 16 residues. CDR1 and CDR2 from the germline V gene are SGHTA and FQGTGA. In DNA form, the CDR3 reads TGTGCCAGCAGCTCCGTGATCTCAAGCGGCACAGATACGCAGTATTTT. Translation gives CASSSVISSGTDTQYF.

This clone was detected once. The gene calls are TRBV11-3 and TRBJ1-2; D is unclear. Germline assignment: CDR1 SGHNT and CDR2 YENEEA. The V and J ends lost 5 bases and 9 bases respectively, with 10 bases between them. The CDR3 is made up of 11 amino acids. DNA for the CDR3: TGTGCCAGCAGCCCCGCAACTCGCTACACCTTC. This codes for CASSPATRYTF.

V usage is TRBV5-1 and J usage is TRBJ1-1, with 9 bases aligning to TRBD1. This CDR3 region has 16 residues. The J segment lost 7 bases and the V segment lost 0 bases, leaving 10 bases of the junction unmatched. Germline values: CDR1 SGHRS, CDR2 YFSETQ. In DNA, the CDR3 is TGCGCCAGCAGCTTGGCACTCTCGACAGGGGGATTTGAAGCTTTCTTT. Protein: CASSLALSTGGFEAFF.

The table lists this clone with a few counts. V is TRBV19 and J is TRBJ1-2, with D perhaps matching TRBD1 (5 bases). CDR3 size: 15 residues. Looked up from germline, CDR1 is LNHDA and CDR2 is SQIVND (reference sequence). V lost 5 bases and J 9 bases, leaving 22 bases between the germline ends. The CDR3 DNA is TGTGCCAGTAGTCTACCGACAGTACGGACATCGCGCTACACCTTC. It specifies CASSLPTVRTSRYTF.

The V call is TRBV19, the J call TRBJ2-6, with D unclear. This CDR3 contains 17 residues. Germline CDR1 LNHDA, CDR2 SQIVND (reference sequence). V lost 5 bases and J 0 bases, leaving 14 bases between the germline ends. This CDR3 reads CASSPPRSYSGANVLTF. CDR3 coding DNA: TGTGCCAGTAGTCCCCCCCGGAGTTACTCTGGGGCCAACGTCCTGACTTTC.

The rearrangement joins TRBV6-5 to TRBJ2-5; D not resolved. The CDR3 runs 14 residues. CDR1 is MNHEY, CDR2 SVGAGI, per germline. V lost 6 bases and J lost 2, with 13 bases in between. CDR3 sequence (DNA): TGTGCCAGCAGAACTACCTTTTCTCAAGAGACCCAGTACTTC. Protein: CASRTTFSQETQYF.

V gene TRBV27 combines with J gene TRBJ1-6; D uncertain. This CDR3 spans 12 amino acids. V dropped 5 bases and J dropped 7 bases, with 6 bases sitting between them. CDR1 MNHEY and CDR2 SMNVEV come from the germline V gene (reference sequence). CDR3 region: CASSPRNSPLHF. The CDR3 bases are TGTGCCAGCAGTCCCAGGAATTCACCCCTCCACTTT.

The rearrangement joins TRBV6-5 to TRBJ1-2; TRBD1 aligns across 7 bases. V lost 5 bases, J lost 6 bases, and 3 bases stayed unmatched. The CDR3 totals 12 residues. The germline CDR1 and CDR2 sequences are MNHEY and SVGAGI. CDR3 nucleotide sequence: TGTGCCAGCAGTGACAGGGAAAATGGCTACACCTTC. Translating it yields CASSDRENGYTF.

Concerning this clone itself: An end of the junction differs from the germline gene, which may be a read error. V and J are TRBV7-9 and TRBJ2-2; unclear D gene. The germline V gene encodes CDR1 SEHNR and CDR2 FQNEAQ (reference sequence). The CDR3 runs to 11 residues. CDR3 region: CSSSSSGELFF. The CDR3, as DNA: TGTTCCAGCAGTTCGTCCGGGGAGCTGTTTTTT.

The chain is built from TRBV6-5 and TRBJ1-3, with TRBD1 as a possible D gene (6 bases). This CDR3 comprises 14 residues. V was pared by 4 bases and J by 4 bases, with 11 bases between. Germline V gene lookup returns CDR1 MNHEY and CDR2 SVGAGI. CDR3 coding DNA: TGTGCCAGCAGTTCAGGGGTTGGGGGAAACACCATATATTTT. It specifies CASSSGVGGNTIYF.

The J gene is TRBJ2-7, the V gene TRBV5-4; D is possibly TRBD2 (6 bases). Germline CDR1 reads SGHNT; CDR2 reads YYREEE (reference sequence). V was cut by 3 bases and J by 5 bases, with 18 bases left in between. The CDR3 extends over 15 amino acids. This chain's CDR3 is CASSSGRVRGNEQYF. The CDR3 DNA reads TGTGCCAGCAGCTCAGGACGGGTCCGGGGGAACGAGCAGTACTTC.

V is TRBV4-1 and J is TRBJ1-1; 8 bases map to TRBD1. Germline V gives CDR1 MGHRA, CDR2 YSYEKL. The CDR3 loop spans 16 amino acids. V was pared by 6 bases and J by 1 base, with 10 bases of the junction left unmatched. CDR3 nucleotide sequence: TGCGCCAGCAGTCAAACAGGGGGTCGAGCGAACACTGAAGCTTTCTTT. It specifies CASSQTGGRANTEAFF.

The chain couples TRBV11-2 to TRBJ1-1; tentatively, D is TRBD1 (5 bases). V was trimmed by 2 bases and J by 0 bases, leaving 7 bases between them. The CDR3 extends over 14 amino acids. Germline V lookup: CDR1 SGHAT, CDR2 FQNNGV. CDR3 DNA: TGTGCCAGCAGCTTACGACAGCTGAACACTGAAGCTTTCTTT. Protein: CASSLRQLNTEAFF.

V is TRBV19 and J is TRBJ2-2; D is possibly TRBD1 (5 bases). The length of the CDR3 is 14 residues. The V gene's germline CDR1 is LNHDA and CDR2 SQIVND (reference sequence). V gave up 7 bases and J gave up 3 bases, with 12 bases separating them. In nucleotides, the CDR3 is TGTGCCAGTATACGGACACAATACACCGGGGAGCTGTTTTTT. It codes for CASIRTQYTGELFF.

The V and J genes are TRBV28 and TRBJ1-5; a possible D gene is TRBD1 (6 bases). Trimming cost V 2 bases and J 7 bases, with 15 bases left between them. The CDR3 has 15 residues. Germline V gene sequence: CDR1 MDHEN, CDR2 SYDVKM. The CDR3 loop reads CASSLPTGPYQPQHF. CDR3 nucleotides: TGTGCCAGCAGTTTACCCACAGGGCCATACCAGCCCCAGCATTTT.

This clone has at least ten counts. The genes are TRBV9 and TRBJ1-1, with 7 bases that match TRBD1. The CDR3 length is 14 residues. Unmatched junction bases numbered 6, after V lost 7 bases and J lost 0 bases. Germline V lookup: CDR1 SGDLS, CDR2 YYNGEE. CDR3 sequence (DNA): TGTGCCAGCGGGGCGGGACAGATGAACACTGAAGCTTTCTTT. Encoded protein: CASGAGQMNTEAFF.

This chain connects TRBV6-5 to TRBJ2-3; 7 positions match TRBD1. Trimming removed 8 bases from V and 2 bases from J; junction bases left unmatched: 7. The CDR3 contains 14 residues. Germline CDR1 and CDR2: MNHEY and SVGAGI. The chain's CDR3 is CASGIGTATDTQYF. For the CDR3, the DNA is TGTGCCAGCGGTATTGGGACAGCCACAGATACGCAGTATTTT.